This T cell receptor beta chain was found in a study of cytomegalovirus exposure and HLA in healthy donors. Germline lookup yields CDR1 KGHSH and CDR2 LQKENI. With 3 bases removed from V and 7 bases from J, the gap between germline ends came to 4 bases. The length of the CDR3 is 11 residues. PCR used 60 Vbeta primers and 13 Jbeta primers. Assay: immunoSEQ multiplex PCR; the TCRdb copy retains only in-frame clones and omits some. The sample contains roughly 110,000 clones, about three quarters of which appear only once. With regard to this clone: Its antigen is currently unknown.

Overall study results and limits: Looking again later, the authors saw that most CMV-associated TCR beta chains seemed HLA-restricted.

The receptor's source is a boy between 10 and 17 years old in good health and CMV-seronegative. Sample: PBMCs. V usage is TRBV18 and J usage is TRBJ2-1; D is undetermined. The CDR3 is CASSPLNEQFF. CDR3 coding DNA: TGTGCCAGCTCACCTCTAAATGAGCAGTTCTTC.